What follows are 30 T cell receptor beta chains derived from one specimen sequenced in a study of T cell responses to AZD1222 COVID-19 vaccine. Sequencing used immunoSEQ multiplex PCR; TCRdb keeps in-frame clones, though not all of them. The sample includes 90,000 to 100,000 clones, roughly nine tenths of them seen just once. The sample consisted of peripheral blood, taken on day 0 of AZD1222 vaccination. Receptor source: an adult in good health.

The chain recombines TRBV27 with TRBJ2-5; 7 bases match TRBD1. V lost 5 bases, J lost 4 bases, and 7 bases stayed unmatched. CDR3 length: 14 amino acids. Germline CDR1 is MNHEY and CDR2 is SMNVEV (reference sequence). Written as DNA, the CDR3 is TGTGCCAGCAGTCTGCAGGGGGTTCGAGAGACCCAGTACTTC. This gives the protein CASSLQGVRETQYF.

This clone was seen only once. The rearrangement joins TRBV9 to TRBJ2-1; D might be TRBD2 (6 bases). The CDR3 loop spans 12 amino acids. Trimming stripped 4 bases from V and 10 bases from J, with 12 bases between. CDR1 and CDR2 (germline): SGDLS, YYNGEE. The CDR3 nucleotides read TGTGCCAGCAGCCCGTTGCTAGCGGAGCAGTTCTTC. Translation gives CASSPLLAEQFF.

This clone was seen once. The chain links TRBV10-3 to TRBJ2-3; D unclear. Looked up from germline, CDR1 is ENHRY and CDR2 is SYGVKD. This CDR3 has 14 residues. V lost 8 bases and J lost 4, with 16 bases in between. The CDR3, as DNA: TGTGCCATCGGGAACCGTTTGGGCGCAGATACGCAGTATTTT. This gives the protein CAIGNRLGADTQYF.

This chain uses TRBV5-4 with TRBJ2-5; D is unresolved. Trimming pared 0 bases from V and 2 bases from J, leaving 5 bases between. Per germline, CDR1 SGHNT and CDR2 YYREEE (reference sequence). The CDR3 covers 13 residues. CDR3 sequence reads: CASSLGSQETQYF. DNA of the CDR3: TGTGCCAGCAGCTTGGGGTCGCAAGAGACCCAGTACTTC.

The chain carries TRBV6-2 or TRBV6-3 and TRBJ1-2; D is unclear. V was shortened by 6 bases and J by 0 bases, with 8 bases between the two germline ends. This CDR3 is built from 13 residues. Germline CDR1 MNHEY, CDR2 SVGEGT. Here the CDR3 DNA reads TGTGCCAGCAGCCTACAGCCTAACTATGGCTACACCTTC. Encoded protein: CASSLQPNYGYTF.

V is TRBV21-1 and J is TRBJ2-1; the table names TRBD2, a call not compared with the DNA. TRBV21-1 is listed as a pseudogene. The CDR3 has 16 residues. The chain's CDR3 is CASSRGLAGKGNEQFF. The CDR3 DNA is TGTGCCAGCAGCAGGGGACTAGCGGGAAAGGGCAATGAGCAGTTCTTC.

The chain has TRBV30 and TRBJ1-6; D is uncertain. In germline, CDR1 is GTSNPN, CDR2 SVGIG (reference sequence). The V gene lost 0 bases and the J gene lost 8 bases, with 14 bases spanning the gap. The CDR3 totals 15 residues. CDR3 sequence reads: CAWSVWTKEDSPLHF. The DNA for the CDR3 is TGTGCCTGGAGTGTATGGACCAAGGAAGATTCACCCCTCCACTTT.

The gene calls are TRBV6-5 and TRBJ1-1; the D is unclear. Trimming cost V 0 bases and J 1 base, with 12 bases left between them. The CDR3 has 16 residues. CDR1 MNHEY and CDR2 SVGAGI come from the germline V gene. The DNA of the CDR3 is TGTGCCAGCAGTTACTCCCCCACCGAGAAGAACACTGAAGCTTTCTTT. This gives the protein CASSYSPTEKNTEAFF.

The chain recombines TRBV6-6 with TRBJ2-7; 7 bases align to TRBD1. Germline CDR1 and CDR2: MNHNY and SVGAGI (reference sequence). The CDR3 loop spans 14 amino acids. V trimming: 6 bases; J trimming: 0 bases; junction bases outside the gene matches: 5. CDR3 residues: CASRKGQVSYEQYF. Here the CDR3 DNA reads TGTGCCAGCAGAAAAGGACAGGTCTCCTACGAGCAGTACTTC.

This clone turned up a few times. The J gene is TRBJ2-7, the V gene TRBV7-2; 10 bases are shared with TRBD1. The CDR3 runs to 14 residues. Looked up from germline, CDR1 is SGHTA and CDR2 is FQGNSA. With 8 bases clipped from V and 1 base from J, the junction kept 5 bases outside the gene matches. The CDR3 spells CASGGTGVSYEQYF. As DNA, the CDR3 is TGTGCCAGCGGGGGGACAGGGGTGTCCTACGAGCAGTACTTC.

The chain recombines TRBV20-1 with TRBJ2-7; no clear D. Germline loops: CDR1 DFQATT, CDR2 SNEGSKA (reference sequence). The CDR3 runs to 9 residues. The CDR3 sequence is CRNFDEQYV. The CDR3 bases are TGCAGGAATTTTGACGAGCAGTACGTC.

The V gene is TRBV9, the J gene TRBJ2-3; TRBD1 matches at 7 bases. V lost 2 bases to trimming and J lost 2 bases; unmatched junction nucleotides: 5. Germline values: CDR1 SGDLS, CDR2 YYNGEE. This CDR3 has 15 amino acids. CDR3: CASSVTGWSTDTQYF. CDR3 nucleotide sequence: TGTGCCAGCAGCGTGACAGGGTGGTCCACAGATACGCAGTATTTT.

The chain has TRBV5-5 and TRBJ1-6; D might be TRBD1 (5 bases). V was clipped by 3 bases and J by 5 bases, with 15 bases between them. Germline assignment: CDR1 SGHKS and CDR2 YYEKEE (reference sequence). This CDR3 comprises 16 residues. This chain's CDR3 is CASSSGGTQDNSPLHF. In nucleotides, the CDR3 is TGTGCCAGCAGCTCCGGGGGGACCCAGGATAATTCACCCCTCCACTTT.

The genes are TRBV7-9 and TRBJ2-7; weak D call: TRBD1 (6 bases). The CDR3 is 15 residues long. V lost 5 bases to trimming and J lost 2 bases, with 16 bases between them. CDR1 and CDR2 from the germline V gene are SEHNR and FQNEAQ (reference sequence). The CDR3 loop reads CASSPGQHITYEQYF. The CDR3 DNA reads TGTGCCAGCAGCCCAGGACAGCACATTACCTACGAGCAGTACTTC.

The count of this clone is one. The rearrangement joins TRBV12-5 to TRBJ2-7; no clear D gene. The CDR3 sequence is 12 residues long. Germline CDR1 LGHNT, CDR2 FRNRAP. The V gene lost 3 bases and the J gene lost 3 bases, with 6 bases spanning the gap. The CDR3 DNA reads TGTGCTAGTGGTTTAAGCGACTACGAGCAGTACGTC. This sequence encodes CASGLSDYEQYV.

This clone has only one observation. This sequence joins TRBV29-1 and TRBJ2-3; 15 nucleotides agree with TRBD2. The CDR3 spans 15 residues. V lost 7 bases to trimming and J lost 4 bases; unmatched junction nucleotides: 6. Germline V lookup: CDR1 SQVTM, CDR2 ANQGSEA. For the CDR3, the DNA is TGCAGCGCAGGACTAGCGGGGGGGCAGTCAGATACGCAGTATTTT. Its translation: CSAGLAGGQSDTQYF.

The sample holds one count of this clone. V and J are TRBV7-9 and TRBJ1-2; no firm D call. From germline, CDR1 is SEHNR and CDR2 FQNEAQ (reference sequence). V dropped 2 bases and J dropped 3 bases, with 13 bases sitting between them. The CDR3 spans 15 residues. CDR3 amino acids: CASSLISNTHYGYTF. CDR3 DNA sequence: TGTGCCAGCAGCTTAATCTCTAACACGCACTATGGCTACACCTTC.

The rearrangement joins TRBV6-2 or TRBV6-3 to TRBJ1-2; 8 bases line up with TRBD1. This CDR3 region has 17 residues. The ends lost 6 bases at V and 6 bases at J; junction bases unmatched: 18. The germline CDR1 and CDR2 sequences are MNHEY and SVGEGT. CDR3 in amino acids: CASSRPLTGTGTNGYTF. CDR3 bases: TGTGCCAGCAGCCGACCCCTAACCGGGACAGGCACTAATGGCTACACCTTC.

V and J are TRBV18 and TRBJ1-2; D gene ambiguous. Per germline, CDR1 KGHSH and CDR2 LQKENI. V was shortened by 3 bases and J by 4 bases, with 12 bases between the two germline ends. The CDR3 covers 14 residues. The CDR3 is CASSPNSESYGYTF. In DNA, the CDR3 is TGTGCCAGCTCACCTAACTCGGAGAGCTATGGCTACACCTTC.

CDR3: CASSFGLADTGELFF. The CDR3 DNA follows: TGTGCCAGCAGTTTTGGACTAGCGGACACCGGGGAGCTGTTTTTT. The chain is built from TRBV25-1 and TRBJ2-2; 10 bases align to TRBD2. From germline, CDR1 is MGHDK and CDR2 SYGVNS. The CDR3 length is 15 residues. The trim removed 5 bases at V and 3 bases at J, leaving 3 bases unmatched.

The rearrangement links TRBV20-1 to TRBJ1-2, with no clear D. CDR3 size: 13 residues. V lost 3 bases and J lost 3, with 11 bases in between. The germline CDR1 and CDR2 sequences are DFQATT and SNEGSKA (reference sequence). The CDR3 DNA is TGCAGTGCTAGTACGGGGAGTGACTATGGCTACACCTTC. Translated, it gives CSASTGSDYGYTF.

V is TRBV6-6 and J is TRBJ2-7; D perhaps matches TRBD1 (5 bases). V lost 6 bases, J lost 0 bases, and 15 bases lay in between. Per germline, CDR1 MNHNY and CDR2 SVGAGI (reference sequence). This CDR3 comprises 15 residues. The CDR3 DNA follows: TGTGCCAGCAGAAAGGGGTCGTACAGCTCCTACGAGCAGTACGTC. This codes for CASRKGSYSSYEQYV.

This rearrangement joins TRBV7-9 to TRBJ2-7, with D unclear. The germline gives CDR1 SEHNR, CDR2 FQNEAQ (reference sequence). V lost 0 bases and J 6 bases, leaving 6 bases between the germline ends. This CDR3 has 12 amino acids. The CDR3 bases are TGTGCCAGCAGCTTAGCCCTGGGCGAGCAGTACGTC. This sequence encodes CASSLALGEQYV.

V is TRBV7-9 and J is TRBJ1-1; a possible D gene is TRBD1 (5 bases). The V gene's germline CDR1 is SEHNR and CDR2 FQNEAQ (reference sequence). V lost 5 bases to trimming and J lost 1 base, with 14 bases between them. The CDR3 is made up of 15 amino acids. CDR3: CASSPSGRPNTEAFF. The CDR3 bases are TGTGCCAGCAGCCCCTCGGGACGGCCGAACACTGAAGCTTTCTTT.

V and J are TRBV9 and TRBJ1-2, with D tentatively TRBD1 (5 bases). Germline CDR1 and CDR2: SGDLS and YYNGEE. The CDR3 contains 16 residues. Trimming pared 0 bases from V and 3 bases from J, leaving 15 bases between. CDR3 sequence (DNA): TGTGCCAGCAGCGTAGAGGTCAGGGTCGGGCACTATGGCTACACCTTC. This codes for CASSVEVRVGHYGYTF.

This sequence joins TRBV3-1 (or the pseudogene TRBV3-2) and TRBJ2-5, with 14 bases lining up with TRBD2. The V segment lost 0 bases and the J segment 2 bases; nucleotides outside the gene matches: 5. The CDR3 totals 18 residues. Germline-derived CDR1 and CDR2 are LGHDT and YNNKEL (reference sequence). The CDR3 loop is CASSQDFRTSGGQETQYF. Here the CDR3 DNA reads TGTGCCAGCAGCCAAGATTTTAGGACTAGCGGGGGGCAAGAGACCCAGTACTTC.

The V gene is TRBV6-2 or TRBV6-3, the J gene TRBJ2-1; D is unclear. Trimming stripped 0 bases from V and 2 bases from J, with 11 bases between. From germline, CDR1 is MNHEY and CDR2 SVGEGT. This CDR3 region has 16 residues. The CDR3 reads CASSYSEVTPYNEQFF. CDR3 in DNA: TGTGCCAGCAGTTACTCCGAGGTAACCCCCTACAATGAGCAGTTCTTC.

V gene TRBV12-5 combines with J gene TRBJ2-1; perhaps TRBD2 as D (5 bases). Trimming removed 5 bases from V and 4 bases from J, with 12 bases in between. The CDR3 extends over 14 amino acids. In germline, CDR1 is LGHNT, CDR2 FRNRAP. DNA for the CDR3: TGTGCTAGTGGTACGCCCGGCGGGTACAATGAGCAGTTCTTC. Its translation is CASGTPGGYNEQFF. Full variable domain (outside the CDR3, taken from reference TRBV12-5 and TRBJ2-1): DARVTQTPRHKVTEMGQEVTMRCQPILGHNTVFWYRQTMMQGLELLAYFRNRAPLDDSGMPKDRFSAEMPDATLATLKIQPSEPRDSAVYFCASGTPGGYNEQFFGPGTRLTVL.

Remarks on this clone: A junction end diverges from the germline sequence, so it may reflect a read error. This chain uses TRBV5-1 with TRBJ1-1, with 7 bases lining up with TRBD1. In germline, CDR1 is SGHRS, CDR2 YFSETQ. The CDR3 consists of 14 residues. CDR3 DNA sequence: TGTGCCAGCAGCCTGGGGACAGCGAACACTGAAGCTTTCTTT. This gives the protein CASSLGTANTEAFF.

DNA for the CDR3: TGTGCCAGCAGCTTAGACCTTTTGGCAGGCTCTGGAAACACCATATATTTT. Translated, it gives CASSLDLLAGSGNTIYF. V usage is TRBV7-8 and J usage is TRBJ1-3; D is unclear. CDR1 is SGHVS and CDR2 is FQNEAQ in the germline V gene. Deletions cut 1 base from V and 0 bases from J, with 13 bases between. There are 17 residues in the CDR3. Combining the CDR3 with reference TRBV7-8 and TRBJ1-3 gives the whole variable domain GAGVSQSPRYKVAKRGQDVALRCDPISGHVSLFWYQQALGQGPEFLTYFQNEAQLDKSGLPSDRFFAERPEGSVSTLKIQRTQQEDSAVYLCASSLDLLAGSGNTIYFGEGSWLTVV.